A single sample gave rise to the 13 T cell receptor beta chains below, sequenced in a study of patients and donors after allogeneic stem cell transplantation. TCRdb reprocessed the RT-PCR reads via MiXCR and lists one record per CDR3 protein. The table includes around 200,000 distinct CDR3 sequences, about 38% detected once. The sequenced material came from blood, either unsorted or a sorted T cell fraction (not recorded which). These receptors originate from a human donor who was either an allogeneic HSCT recipient or a stem cell or donor lymphocyte infusion donor (not recorded which). It is not recorded whose cells these are; they may come from a transplant donor.

The gene calls are TRBV27 and TRBJ2-2; maybe TRBD1 (6 bases). The CDR3 has 14 amino acids. V was shortened by 3 bases and J by 3 bases, with 8 bases between the two germline ends. Per the germline V gene, CDR1 is MNHEY and CDR2 is SMNVEV (reference sequence). CDR3 protein: CASSLHRDTGELFF. DNA of the CDR3: TGTGCCAGCAGTTTGCACAGGGACACCGGGGAGCTGTTTTTT.

In its sample, this clonotype was seen a few times. V usage is TRBV9 and J usage is TRBJ2-5; perhaps TRBD2 as D (6 bases). Trimming pared 0 bases from V and 5 bases from J, leaving 14 bases between. Germline lookup yields CDR1 SGDLS and CDR2 YYNGEE. The CDR3 is 15 residues long. This CDR3 reads CASSVGITGVETQYF. The CDR3 bases are TGTGCCAGCAGCGTAGGCATCACGGGAGTGGAGACCCAGTACTTC.

This clonotype showed up just a few times. This chain connects TRBV28 to TRBJ1-1; D unclear. Between the trimmed V and J ends, which lost 4 bases and 0 bases, there was a span of 15 bases. Germline V CDR1 and CDR2: MDHEN, SYDVKM. CDR3 length: 16 residues. The CDR3 DNA reads TGTGCCAGCAGTTCCTCGGCAGGCGGGATGAACACTGAAGCTTTCTTT. Protein sequence: CASSSSAGGMNTEAFF.

This chain joins TRBV29-1 and TRBJ2-1, with 10 bases lining up with TRBD2. Per germline, CDR1 SQVTM and CDR2 ANQGSEA. The CDR3 contains 13 residues. Here the CDR3 reads CSHTGTSANEQFF. The CDR3 DNA sequence: TGCAGTCATACCGGGACTAGCGCCAATGAGCAGTTCTTC.

The rearrangement joins TRBV10-3 to TRBJ1-5, with D maybe TRBD1 (6 bases). The CDR3 consists of 13 residues. With 9 bases removed from V and 7 bases from J, the gap between germline ends came to 16 bases. Germline V gene lookup returns CDR1 ENHRY and CDR2 SYGVKD. This chain's CDR3 is CAIGGADGQPQHF. The CDR3 coding sequence is TGTGCCATTGGGGGGGCTGATGGCCAGCCCCAGCATTTT.

This clonotype was recorded a few times. The rearrangement joins TRBV15 to TRBJ1-6; 7 bases are a match to TRBD1. J gave up 6 bases and V 8 bases, and 4 bases lay outside the gene matches. The CDR3 consists of 13 residues. Germline CDR1 reads LNHNV; CDR2 reads YYDKDF (reference sequence). CDR3 region: CATGTVLNSPLHF. CDR3 nucleotides: TGTGCCACCGGGACAGTTCTTAATTCACCCCTCCACTTT.

The chain has TRBV3-1 and TRBJ1-1, with 7 bases matching TRBD1. Germline V gene lookup returns CDR1 LGHDT and CDR2 YNNKEL (reference sequence). The CDR3 has 14 amino acids. V trimming: 4 bases; J trimming: 5 bases; junction bases outside the gene matches: 7. In DNA, the CDR3 is TGTGCCAGCAGCCCCTCGACAGGGCGAACTGAAGCTTTCTTT. Amino acids: CASSPSTGRTEAFF.

This clonotype showed up just a few times. The chain uses TRBV29-1 and TRBJ1-1; D is perhaps TRBD1 (6 bases). V lost 7 bases and J lost 5, with 14 bases in between. This CDR3 has 12 amino acids. Germline V gives CDR1 SQVTM, CDR2 ANQGSEA. CDR3 nucleotides: TGCAGCGCCCAGAGGGGGAGAACTGAAGCTTTCTTT. Its translation is CSAQRGRTEAFF.

The chain employs TRBV29-1 and TRBJ1-1; D is unclear. Germline-derived CDR1 and CDR2 are SQVTM and ANQGSEA. V was clipped by 4 bases and J by 4 bases, with 13 bases between them. The CDR3 contains 13 residues. The chain's CDR3 is CSVGRTGVTEAFF. The DNA of the CDR3 is TGCAGCGTTGGCAGAACGGGTGTCACTGAAGCTTTCTTT.

The rearrangement links TRBV5-1 to TRBJ1-2, with 7 bases lining up with TRBD1. V was pared by 0 bases and J by 6 bases, with 5 bases of the junction left unmatched. The germline CDR1 and CDR2 sequences are SGHRS and YFSETQ. The CDR3 loop spans 14 amino acids. CDR3 sequence (DNA): TGCGCCAGCAGCTTGGGAGGAGGGGGCGATGGCTACACCTTC. Protein sequence: CASSLGGGGDGYTF.

The rearrangement links TRBV5-6 to TRBJ2-2; D is unclear. This CDR3 is built from 14 residues. V gave up 0 bases and J gave up 3 bases, with 6 bases separating them. Per germline, CDR1 SGHDT and CDR2 YYEEEE. The DNA of the CDR3 is TGTGCCAGCAGCTTGGGTAGCTACACCGGGGAGCTGTTTTTT. Translated: CASSLGSYTGELFF.

This clonotype appeared a few times. The gene calls are TRBV5-1 and TRBJ1-1; no clear D. Trimming left V 4 bases short and J 0 bases short, with 22 bases between. Germline V CDR1 and CDR2: SGHRS, YFSETQ. This CDR3 comprises 18 residues. The CDR3 sequence: CASSPPREGERLNTEAFF. In DNA, the CDR3 is TGCGCCAGCAGCCCCCCTAGGGAGGGAGAGAGACTGAACACTGAAGCTTTCTTT.

The CDR3 DNA reads as TGTGCCAGCAGCTTATACGGTTGGGAGACCCAGTACTTC. Its protein product is CASSLYGWETQYF. The rearrangement joins TRBV5-5 to TRBJ2-5; D gene ambiguous. Germline-derived CDR1 and CDR2 are SGHKS and YYEKEE (reference sequence). Trimming cost V 2 bases and J 5 bases, with 10 bases left between them. The CDR3 is 13 amino acids.